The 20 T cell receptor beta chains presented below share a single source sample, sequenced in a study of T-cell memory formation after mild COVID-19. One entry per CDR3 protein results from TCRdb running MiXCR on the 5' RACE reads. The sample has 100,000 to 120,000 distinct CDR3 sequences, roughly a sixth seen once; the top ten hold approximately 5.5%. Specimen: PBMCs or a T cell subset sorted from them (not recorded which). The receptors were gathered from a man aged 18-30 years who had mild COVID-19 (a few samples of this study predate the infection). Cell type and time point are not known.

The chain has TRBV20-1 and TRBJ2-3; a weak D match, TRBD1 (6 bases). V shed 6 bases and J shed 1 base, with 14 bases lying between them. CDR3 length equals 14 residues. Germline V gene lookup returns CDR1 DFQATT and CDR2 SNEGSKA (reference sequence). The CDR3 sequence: CSAVRDIGTDTQYF. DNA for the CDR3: TGCAGTGCGGTTAGGGACATCGGCACAGATACGCAGTATTTT.

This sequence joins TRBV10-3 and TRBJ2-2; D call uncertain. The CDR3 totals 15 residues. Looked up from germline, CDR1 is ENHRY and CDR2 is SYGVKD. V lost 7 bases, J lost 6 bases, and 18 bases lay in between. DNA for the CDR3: TGTGCCATCAATCGACACCCGCATGAACCCGGGGAGCTGTTTTTT. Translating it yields CAINRHPHEPGELFF.

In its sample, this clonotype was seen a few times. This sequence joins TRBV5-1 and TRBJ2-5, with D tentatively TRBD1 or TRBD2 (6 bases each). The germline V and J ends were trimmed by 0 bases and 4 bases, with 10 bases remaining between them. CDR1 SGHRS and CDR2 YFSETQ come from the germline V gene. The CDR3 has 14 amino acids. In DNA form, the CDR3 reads TGCGCCAGCAGCTTGGAAGGGGGGCGAGAGACCCAGTACTTC. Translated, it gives CASSLEGGRETQYF.

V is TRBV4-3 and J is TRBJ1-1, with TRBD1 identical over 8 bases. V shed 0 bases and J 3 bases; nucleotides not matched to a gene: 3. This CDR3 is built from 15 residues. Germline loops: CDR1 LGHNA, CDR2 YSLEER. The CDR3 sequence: CASSQERQGYTEAFF. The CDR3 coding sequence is TGCGCCAGCAGCCAAGAGAGACAGGGGTACACTGAAGCTTTCTTT.

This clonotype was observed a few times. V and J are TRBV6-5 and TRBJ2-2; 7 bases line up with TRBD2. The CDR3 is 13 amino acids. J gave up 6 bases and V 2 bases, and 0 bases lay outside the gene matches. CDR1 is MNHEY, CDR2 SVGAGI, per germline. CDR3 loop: CASSYRGAGELFF. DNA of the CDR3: TGTGCCAGCAGTTACCGGGGGGCCGGGGAGCTGTTTTTT.

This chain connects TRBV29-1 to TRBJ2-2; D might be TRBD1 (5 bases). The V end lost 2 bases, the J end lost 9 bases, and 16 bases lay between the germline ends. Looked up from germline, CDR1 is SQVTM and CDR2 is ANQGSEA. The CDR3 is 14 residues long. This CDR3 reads CSVEFPGIARELFF. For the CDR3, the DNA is TGCAGCGTTGAATTTCCAGGGATTGCCCGGGAGCTGTTTTTT.

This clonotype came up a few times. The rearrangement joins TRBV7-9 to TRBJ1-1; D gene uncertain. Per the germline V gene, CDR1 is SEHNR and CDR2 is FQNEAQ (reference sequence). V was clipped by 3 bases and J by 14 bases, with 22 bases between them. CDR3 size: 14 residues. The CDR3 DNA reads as TGTGCCAGCAGCTTCGTGGGAGGGCCGAGTAGATCGTTCTTT. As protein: CASSFVGGPSRSFF.

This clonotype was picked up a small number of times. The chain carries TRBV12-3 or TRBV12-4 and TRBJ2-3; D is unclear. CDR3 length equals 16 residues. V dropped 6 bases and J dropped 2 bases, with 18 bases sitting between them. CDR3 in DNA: TGTGCCAGCAGCCTTGGGTGGAACAGAAACACAGATACGCAGTATTTT. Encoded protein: CASSLGWNRNTDTQYF.

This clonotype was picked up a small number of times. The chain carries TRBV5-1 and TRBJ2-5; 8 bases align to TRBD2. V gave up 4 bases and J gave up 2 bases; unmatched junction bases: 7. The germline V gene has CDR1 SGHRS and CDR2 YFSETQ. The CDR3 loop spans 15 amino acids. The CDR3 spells CASSMSGLEQETQYF. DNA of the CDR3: TGCGCCAGCAGCATGTCGGGACTAGAGCAAGAGACCCAGTACTTC.

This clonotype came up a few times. CDR3 sequence reads: CASSPEGQFPYGYTF. The CDR3 DNA is TGTGCCAGCAGCCCAGAGGGACAGTTCCCTTATGGCTACACCTTC. The chain carries TRBV7-3 and TRBJ1-2; 7 bases fit TRBD1. The CDR3 length is 15 residues. Trimming cost V 5 bases and J 5 bases; bases outside gene matches: 11. Germline lookup yields CDR1 SGHTA and CDR2 FQGTGA.

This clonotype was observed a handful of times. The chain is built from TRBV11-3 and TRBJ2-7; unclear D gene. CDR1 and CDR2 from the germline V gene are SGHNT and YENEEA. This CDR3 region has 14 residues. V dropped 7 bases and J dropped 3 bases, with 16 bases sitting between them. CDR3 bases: TGTGCCAGCACCCCCGGCGGAGCCAGCTACGAGCAGTACTTC. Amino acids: CASTPGGASYEQYF. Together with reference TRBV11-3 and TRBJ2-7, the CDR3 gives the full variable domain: EAGVVQSPRYKIIEKKQPVAFWCNPISGHNTLYWYLQNLGQGPELLIRYENEEAVDDSQLPKDRFSAERLKGVDSTLKIQPAELGDSAVYLCASTPGGASYEQYFGPGTRLTVT.

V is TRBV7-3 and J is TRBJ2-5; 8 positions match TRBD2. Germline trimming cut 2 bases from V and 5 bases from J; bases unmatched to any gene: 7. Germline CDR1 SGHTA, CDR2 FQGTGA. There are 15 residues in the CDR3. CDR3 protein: CASSLGSGGWETQYF. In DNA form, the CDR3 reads TGTGCCAGCAGCTTAGGAAGCGGGGGTTGGGAGACCCAGTACTTC.

CDR3 DNA: TGCGCCAGCAGTGAGTCTGGGAGGTACAATGAGCAGTTCTTC. Its protein product is CASSESGRYNEQFF. This chain joins TRBV10-1 and TRBJ2-1, with D possibly being TRBD2 (6 bases). The CDR3 runs to 14 residues. Trimming pared 0 bases from V and 4 bases from J, leaving 7 bases between. Germline values: CDR1 WNHNN, CDR2 SYGVQD (reference sequence).

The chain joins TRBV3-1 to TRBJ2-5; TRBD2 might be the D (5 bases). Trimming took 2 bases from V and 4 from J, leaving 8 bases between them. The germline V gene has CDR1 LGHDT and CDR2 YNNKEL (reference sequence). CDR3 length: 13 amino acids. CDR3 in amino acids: CASSQRGGETQYF. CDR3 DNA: TGTGCCAGCAGCCAAAGAGGAGGAGAGACCCAGTACTTC.

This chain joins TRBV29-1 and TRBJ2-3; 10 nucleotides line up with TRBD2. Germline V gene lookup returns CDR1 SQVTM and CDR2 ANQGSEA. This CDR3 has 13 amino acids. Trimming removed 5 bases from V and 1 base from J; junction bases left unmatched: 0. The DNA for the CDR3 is TGCAGCGTTAGCGGGGGGGGCACAGATACGCAGTATTTT. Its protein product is CSVSGGGTDTQYF.

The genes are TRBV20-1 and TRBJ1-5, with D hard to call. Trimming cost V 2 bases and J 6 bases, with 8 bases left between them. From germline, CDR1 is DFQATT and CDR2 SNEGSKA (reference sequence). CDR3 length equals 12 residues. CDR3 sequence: CSARPGGQPQHF. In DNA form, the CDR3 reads TGCAGTGCTAGACCGGGAGGTCAGCCCCAGCATTTT.

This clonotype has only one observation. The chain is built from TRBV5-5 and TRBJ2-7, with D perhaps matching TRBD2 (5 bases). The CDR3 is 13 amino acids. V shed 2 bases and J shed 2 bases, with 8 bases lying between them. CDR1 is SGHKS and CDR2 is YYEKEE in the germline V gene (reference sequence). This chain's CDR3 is CASSFSATYEQYV. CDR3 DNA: TGTGCCAGCAGCTTTAGCGCCACCTACGAGCAGTACGTC.

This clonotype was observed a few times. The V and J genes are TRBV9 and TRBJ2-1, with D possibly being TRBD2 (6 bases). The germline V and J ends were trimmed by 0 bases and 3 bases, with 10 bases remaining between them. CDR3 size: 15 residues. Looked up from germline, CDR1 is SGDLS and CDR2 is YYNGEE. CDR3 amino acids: CASSVAGELYNEQFF. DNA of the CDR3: TGTGCCAGCAGCGTAGCGGGGGAACTCTACAATGAGCAGTTCTTC.

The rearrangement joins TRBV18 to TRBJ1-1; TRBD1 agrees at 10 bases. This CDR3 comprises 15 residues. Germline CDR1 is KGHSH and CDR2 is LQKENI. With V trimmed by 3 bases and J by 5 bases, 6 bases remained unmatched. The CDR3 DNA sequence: TGTGCCAGCTCACCGATCCGGACAGGGGGGACTGAAGCTTTCTTT. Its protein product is CASSPIRTGGTEAFF.

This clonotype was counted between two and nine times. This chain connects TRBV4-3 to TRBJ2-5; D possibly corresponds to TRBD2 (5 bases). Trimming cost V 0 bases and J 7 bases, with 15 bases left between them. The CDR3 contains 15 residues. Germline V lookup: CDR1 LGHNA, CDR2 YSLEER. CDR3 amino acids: CASSQELNEGRTQYF. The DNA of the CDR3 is TGCGCCAGCAGCCAAGAGTTGAATGAGGGCAGGACCCAGTACTTC.